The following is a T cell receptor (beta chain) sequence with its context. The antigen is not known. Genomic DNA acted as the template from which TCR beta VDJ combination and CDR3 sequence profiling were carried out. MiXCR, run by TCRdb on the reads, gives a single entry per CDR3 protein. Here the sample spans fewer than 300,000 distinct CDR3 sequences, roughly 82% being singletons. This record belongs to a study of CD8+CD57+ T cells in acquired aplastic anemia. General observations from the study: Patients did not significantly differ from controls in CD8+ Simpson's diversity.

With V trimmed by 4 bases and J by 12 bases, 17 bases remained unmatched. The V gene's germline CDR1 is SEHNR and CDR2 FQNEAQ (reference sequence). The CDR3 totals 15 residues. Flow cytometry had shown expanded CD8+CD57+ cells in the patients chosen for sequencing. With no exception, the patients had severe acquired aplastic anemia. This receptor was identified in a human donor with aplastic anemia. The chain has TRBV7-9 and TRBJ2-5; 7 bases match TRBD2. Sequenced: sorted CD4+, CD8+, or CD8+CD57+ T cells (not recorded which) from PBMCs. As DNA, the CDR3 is TGTGCCAGCAGCTCCAAAAGAAGCGGGGAGAGGGATGAGTACTTC. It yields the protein CASSSKRSGERDEYF.